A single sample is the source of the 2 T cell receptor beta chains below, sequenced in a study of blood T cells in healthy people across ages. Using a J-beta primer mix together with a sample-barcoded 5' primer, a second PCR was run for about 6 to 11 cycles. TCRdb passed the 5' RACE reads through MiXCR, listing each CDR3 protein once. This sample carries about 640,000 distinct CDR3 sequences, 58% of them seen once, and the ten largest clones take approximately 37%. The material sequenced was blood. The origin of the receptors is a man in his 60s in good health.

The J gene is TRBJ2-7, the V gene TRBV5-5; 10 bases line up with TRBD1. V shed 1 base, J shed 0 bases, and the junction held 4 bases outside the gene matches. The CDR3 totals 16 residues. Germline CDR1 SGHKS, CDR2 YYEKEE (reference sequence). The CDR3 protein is CASSLPGTGASYEQYF. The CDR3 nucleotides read TGTGCCAGCAGCTTGCCCGGGACAGGGGCCTCCTACGAGCAGTACTTC. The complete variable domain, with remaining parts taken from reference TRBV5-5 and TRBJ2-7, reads DAGVTQSPTHLIKTRGQQVTLRCSPISGHKSVSWYQQVLGQGPQFIFQYYEKEERGRGNFPDRFSARQFPNYSSELNVNALLLGDSALYLCASSLPGTGASYEQYFGPGTRLTVT.

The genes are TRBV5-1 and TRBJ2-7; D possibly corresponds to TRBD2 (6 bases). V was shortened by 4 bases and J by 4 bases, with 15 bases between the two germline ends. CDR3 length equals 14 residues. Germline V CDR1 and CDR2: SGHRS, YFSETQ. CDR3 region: CASSPRLEGYEQYF. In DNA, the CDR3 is TGCGCCAGCAGCCCCAGACTAGAGGGATACGAGCAGTACTTC.